This entry lists 14 T cell receptor beta chains sequenced from one sample in a study of T-cell memory formation after mild COVID-19. From the 5' RACE reads, TCRdb called clonotypes with MiXCR, one entry per CDR3 protein. The table includes hundreds of thousands of distinct CDR3 sequences, 15% detected once. The sample taken for sequencing was PBMCs or a T cell subset sorted from them (not recorded which). These receptors came from a man between 18 and 29 years old who had mild COVID-19 (a few samples of this study predate the infection). Cell type and time point are not known.

In this sample, this clonotype turned up a few times. The V and J genes are TRBV12-3 or TRBV12-4 and TRBJ1-2; 7 nucleotides line up with TRBD1. The CDR3 consists of 14 residues. V was pared by 5 bases and J by 4 bases, with 7 bases of the junction left unmatched. CDR3: CASSRRQGAYGYTF. The CDR3 coding sequence is TGTGCCAGCAGTCGCCGACAGGGCGCCTATGGCTACACCTTC.

The chain is built from TRBV6-8 and TRBJ1-4, with 8 bases that match TRBD1. The CDR3 consists of 15 residues. Germline V gene sequence: CDR1 MNHGY, CDR2 SAAAGT. The CDR3 is CATPGQEATNEKLFF. In DNA form, the CDR3 reads TGTGCGACCCCGGGACAGGAGGCAACTAATGAAAAACTGTTTTTT.

This clonotype turned up a few times. This rearrangement joins TRBV7-3 to TRBJ2-6, with 13 bases aligning to TRBD2. The CDR3 spans 19 residues. Germline V gives CDR1 SGHTA, CDR2 FQGTGA. V gave up 2 bases and J gave up 0 bases; unmatched junction bases: 4. CDR3 bases: TGTGCCAGCAGCTTAGGACTAGCGGGGGTTTCCTCTGGGGCCAACGTCCTGACTTTC. Translated, it gives CASSLGLAGVSSGANVLTF.

This clonotype was observed at least ten times. The chain carries TRBV5-1 and TRBJ1-2; 11 bases match TRBD1. V trimming: 3 bases; J trimming: 8 bases; junction bases outside the gene matches: 6. The CDR3 contains 14 residues. CDR1 and CDR2 (germline): SGHRS, YFSETQ. CDR3 DNA sequence: TGCGCCAGCAGCTGGGGACAGGGGGTGTACGGCTACACCTTC. Its translation is CASSWGQGVYGYTF.

The chain joins TRBV7-8 to TRBJ2-7; either TRBD1 or TRBD2 may fit D (5 bases each). The CDR3 is 13 amino acids. Germline lookup yields CDR1 SGHVS and CDR2 FQNEAQ. Trimming removed 4 bases at V and 6 bases at J, with 13 bases between. Here the CDR3 DNA reads TGTGCCAGCAGCTGGGACCTTACTTCCGAGCAGTACTTC. Residues: CASSWDLTSEQYF. Based on the CDR3 plus reference TRBV7-8 and TRBJ2-7, the full variable domain is GAGVSQSPRYKVAKRGQDVALRCDPISGHVSLFWYQQALGQGPEFLTYFQNEAQLDKSGLPSDRFFAERPEGSVSTLKIQRTQQEDSAVYLCASSWDLTSEQYFGPGTRLTVT.

This chain connects TRBV19 to TRBJ1-3, with TRBD1 as a possible D gene (6 bases). This CDR3 is built from 14 residues. From germline, CDR1 is LNHDA and CDR2 SQIVND (reference sequence). V lost 9 bases to trimming and J lost 2 bases, with 14 bases between them. The CDR3 reads CASRDRKPGNTIYF. The CDR3 DNA reads as TGTGCCAGCCGAGACAGGAAACCTGGAAACACCATATATTTT.

This chain joins TRBV12-5 and TRBJ2-1; 7 nucleotides match TRBD1. Germline assignment: CDR1 LGHNT and CDR2 FRNRAP. J lost 3 bases, V lost 1 base, and 3 bases had no gene match. The length of the CDR3 is 15 residues. This chain's CDR3 is CASGLGQGDYNEQFF. CDR3 nucleotide sequence: TGTGCTAGTGGTTTGGGACAGGGAGACTACAATGAGCAGTTCTTC.

This clonotype was detected only a few times. The V call is TRBV29-1, the J call TRBJ1-2; 8 nucleotides line up with TRBD1. Germline trimming cut 5 bases from V and 0 bases from J; bases unmatched to any gene: 5. The germline V gene has CDR1 SQVTM and CDR2 ANQGSEA. The CDR3 has 14 amino acids. The CDR3 DNA sequence: TGCAGCGTTAACAGGGGGTCAGCTAACTATGGCTACACCTTC. Amino acids: CSVNRGSANYGYTF.

V usage is TRBV18 and J usage is TRBJ1-4; a weak D match, TRBD1 (6 bases). V lost 3 bases to trimming and J lost 8 bases, with 16 bases between them. The CDR3 is made up of 15 amino acids. CDR1 is KGHSH and CDR2 is LQKENI in the germline V gene. The CDR3 loop reads CASSPRQASGEKLFF. In DNA form, the CDR3 reads TGTGCCAGCTCACCTCGACAGGCATCTGGAGAAAAACTGTTTTTT.

This clonotype was found many times. The chain couples TRBV19 to TRBJ1-1; 7 bases are a match to TRBD1. V gave up 5 bases and J gave up 2 bases; unmatched junction bases: 11. Germline assignment: CDR1 LNHDA and CDR2 SQIVND (reference sequence). The CDR3 has 16 amino acids. CDR3 sequence: CASSFSGTALNTEAFF. The CDR3 nucleotides read TGTGCCAGTAGTTTTTCCGGGACAGCTCTTAACACTGAAGCTTTCTTT.

This clonotype was recorded a few times. The rearrangement joins TRBV6-5 to TRBJ2-1, with 9 bases fitting TRBD2. The J segment lost 2 bases and the V segment lost 0 bases, leaving 8 bases of the junction unmatched. CDR3 size: 18 residues. From germline, CDR1 is MNHEY and CDR2 SVGAGI. The CDR3 sequence: CASSYSPLAGTTYNEQFF. Written as DNA, the CDR3 is TGTGCCAGCAGTTACTCTCCGCTAGCGGGGACCACCTACAATGAGCAGTTCTTC.

The genes are TRBV7-6 and TRBJ2-5; D not certain. The CDR3 has 12 residues. Germline V lookup: CDR1 SGHVS, CDR2 FNYEAQ. Between the trimmed V and J ends, which lost 5 bases and 5 bases, there was a span of 9 bases. The CDR3 reads CASSPESETQYF. The CDR3 DNA follows: TGTGCCAGCAGCCCAGAGTCGGAGACCCAGTACTTC.

This chain links TRBV14 with TRBJ1-2; D is undetermined. V lost 2 bases, J lost 8 bases, and 12 bases lay in between. Germline V gene sequence: CDR1 SGHDN, CDR2 FVKESK. This CDR3 has 13 amino acids. The CDR3 region is CASSQRLLEGYTF. The CDR3 DNA reads as TGTGCCAGCAGCCAACGACTGTTGGAGGGCTACACCTTC.

This clonotype showed up just a few times. The genes are TRBV7-2 and TRBJ2-7; D is tentatively TRBD1 or TRBD2 (5 bases each). From germline, CDR1 is SGHTA and CDR2 FQGNSA. Between the trimmed V and J ends, which lost 5 bases and 3 bases, there was a span of 14 bases. The CDR3 length is 14 residues. In DNA form, the CDR3 reads TGTGCCAGCAGCGAGGGGTTCTACATCTACGAGCAGTACTTC. Translated, it gives CASSEGFYIYEQYF.